This T cell receptor beta chain came from a study of T cells in Graves' hyperthyroidism and ophthalmopathy (dated by TCRdb to between 2018 and 2021). Regarding the study in general: Peripheral blood was collected at initial diagnosis, before any treatment. Once sampling was done, hyperthyroidism patients were given methimazole at a starting dose of 30 mg daily, whereas ophthalmopathy patients were given high-dose intravenous methylprednisolone. In six Graves' hyperthyroidism patients, the study also compared T-cell repertoires from thyroid tissue with T-cell repertoires from blood. The 95 to 100 discovery patients were randomly divided into training and test sets at a 7:3 ratio. Prospective prediction of ophthalmopathy was tested in an independent validation cohort consisting of fewer than 20 hyperthyroidism patients and 15 or so patients who later progressed to ophthalmopathy. The paper describes TCR Vbeta CDR3 sequencing of about 140 peripheral blood samples, made up of 43 ophthalmopathy patients, around 78 hyperthyroidism patients and around 17 progressor patients. A discovery cohort of roughly 100 patients, approximately 44 with Graves' ophthalmopathy and more than 55 with stable Graves' hyperthyroidism, was used to find distinguishing TCR V-J signatures.

There are many counts of this clonotype. Its antigen is still unknown. Base qualities are not recorded, but no much larger clone differs from it by a single base. The paper's findings and limits, for the study overall: In validation, the model predicted progression to ophthalmopathy a median of about 5.9 months before onset, with over 60% sensitivity and just under 75% specificity. Ophthalmopathy was separated from stable hyperthyroidism by a 13 V-J signature model, with over 85% sensitivity and about 81% specificity obtained in cross-validation and 80%/75% obtained in testing. Sample size was not statistically predetermined, and blinding of investigators to group allocation was not performed. Blood samples also contained most of the expanded thyroid clonotypes (frequency above 0.001), which suggests that blood repertoires may reflect thyroid immune responses.

Stable Graves' hyperthyroidism was defined as the absence of progression to ophthalmopathy over 18 months of follow-up. Hyperthyroidism patients were aged 18 to 65 years and newly diagnosed, with disease duration of less than 2 months. The study excluded patients with uncontrolled infections, other autoimmune diseases, pregnancy or lactation. Diagnoses were based on clinical symptoms, serum thyroxine and TRAb, thyroid ultrasound and orbital computed tomography. PBMCs were separated from roughly 10 ml of fresh peripheral blood using Ficoll-Paque density gradient centrifugation. Total RNA was extracted with Trizol reagent, and quality was checked on an Agilent 2100 Bioanalyzer. The TCR beta CDR3 regions were amplified from the RNA transcripts. For the first round of RT-PCR on the TCR CDR3, the HTBI primer set was used together with the Qiagen OneStep RT-PCR kit. A second multiplex PCR round built the libraries, followed by size selection and purification. Paired-end sequencing of the libraries was performed with 100 bp reads on an Illumina HiSeq2000. The original methods were these. SOAPnuke was used to process the raw data, with reads discarded if the reads contained adapters or uncalled bases, had a mean Phred below 15, or lacked an exact constant-primer or identifier match. High-quality paired reads were merged with COPE v1.2.5, and unique nucleotide sequences were defined as clonotypes. Clonotypes were aligned to IMGT TRBV, TRBD and TRBJ reference segments using MiTCR v1.1. Only V-J combinations with frequency above 0.0001, covering about 99% of repertoires, were analysed. A TCS score was defined as the ratio between F50 (clonal expansion) and ExV (chaos), using BLOSUM62-based TCRdist between CDR3 peptides within each V-J. Welch's t-statistics and random forest reduced roughly 500 V-J features to 13, which were used in a naive Bayes classifier (R e1071). TCRdb handled the public reads itself, with Q25 trimming in fastp and clone calling in MiXCR, and kept productive beta chains. Each CDR3 protein appears once, grouped with its most common genes and DNA. The V and J calls come from TCRdb's annotation, not from the publication. The sample table lists 350,000 to 400,000 distinct CDR3 sequences, approximately 15% of them with a count of one. 8% to 13% of the sample goes to the ten largest clones.

The CDR3 spans 15 residues, from the cysteine through the phenylalanine. Left in the record is the CDR3 DNA by itself, 45 bases read in frame from the first base. Trimming removed 7 bases from V and 4 bases from J, leaving 19 bases between the germline ends. According to the germline V gene (reference sequence), CDR1 reads MNHEY and CDR2 reads SMNVEV. The specimen sequenced was blood. The chain uses TRBV27 and TRBJ2-5; the best D guess is TRBD2, with 5 bases matching. The clonotype originates from an older woman with Graves' hyperthyroidism. The nucleotide sequence reads TGTGCCAGCACTCTGGACTGCCCAAGAACAGAGACCCAGTACTTC. Its protein is CASTLDCPRTETQYF.